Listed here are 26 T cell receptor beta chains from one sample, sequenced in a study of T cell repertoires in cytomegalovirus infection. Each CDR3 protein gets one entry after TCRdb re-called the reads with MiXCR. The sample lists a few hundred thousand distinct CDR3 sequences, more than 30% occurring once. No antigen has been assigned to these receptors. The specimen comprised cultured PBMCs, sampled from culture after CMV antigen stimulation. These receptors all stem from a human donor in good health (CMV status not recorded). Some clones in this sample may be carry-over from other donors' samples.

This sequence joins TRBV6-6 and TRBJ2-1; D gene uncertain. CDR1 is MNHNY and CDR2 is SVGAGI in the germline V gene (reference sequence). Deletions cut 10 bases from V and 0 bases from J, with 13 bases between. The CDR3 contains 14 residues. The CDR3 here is CATYAPNSYNEQFF. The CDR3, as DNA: TGTGCCACTTACGCGCCAAACTCCTACAATGAGCAGTTCTTC.

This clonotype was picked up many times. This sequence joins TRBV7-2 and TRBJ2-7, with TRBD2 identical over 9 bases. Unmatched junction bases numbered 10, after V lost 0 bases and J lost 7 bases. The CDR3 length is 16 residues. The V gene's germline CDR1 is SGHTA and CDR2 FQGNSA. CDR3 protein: CASSLALAGGPREQYF. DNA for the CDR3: TGTGCCAGCAGCTTAGCTCTCGCGGGAGGGCCTAGGGAGCAGTACTTC.

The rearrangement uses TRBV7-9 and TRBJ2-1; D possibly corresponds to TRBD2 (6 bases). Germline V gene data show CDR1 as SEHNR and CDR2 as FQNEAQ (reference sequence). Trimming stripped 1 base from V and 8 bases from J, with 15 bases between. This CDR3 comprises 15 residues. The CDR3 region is CASSLVAGSSDEQFF. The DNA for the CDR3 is TGTGCCAGCAGCTTAGTGGCCGGGAGCTCCGATGAGCAGTTCTTC. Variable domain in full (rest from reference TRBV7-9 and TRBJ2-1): DTGVSQNPRHKITKRGQNVTFRCDPISEHNRLYWYRQTLGQGPEFLTYFQNEAQLEKSRLLSDRFSAERPKGSFSTLEIQRTEQGDSAMYLCASSLVAGSSDEQFFGPGTRLTVL.

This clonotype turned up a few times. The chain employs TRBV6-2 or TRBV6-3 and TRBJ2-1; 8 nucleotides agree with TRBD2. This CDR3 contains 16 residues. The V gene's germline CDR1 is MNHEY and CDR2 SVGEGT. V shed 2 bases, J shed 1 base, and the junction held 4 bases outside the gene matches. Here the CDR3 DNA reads TGTGCCAGCAGTTACAGCGGGAGCCAATCCTACAATGAGCAGTTCTTC. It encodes CASSYSGSQSYNEQFF.

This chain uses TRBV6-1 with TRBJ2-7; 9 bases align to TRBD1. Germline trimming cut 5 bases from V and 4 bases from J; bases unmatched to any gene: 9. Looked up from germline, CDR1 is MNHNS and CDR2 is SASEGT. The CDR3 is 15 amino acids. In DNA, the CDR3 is TGTGCCAGCAGTTTAACCGGGACAGGGATATACGAGCAGTACGTC. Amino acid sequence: CASSLTGTGIYEQYV.

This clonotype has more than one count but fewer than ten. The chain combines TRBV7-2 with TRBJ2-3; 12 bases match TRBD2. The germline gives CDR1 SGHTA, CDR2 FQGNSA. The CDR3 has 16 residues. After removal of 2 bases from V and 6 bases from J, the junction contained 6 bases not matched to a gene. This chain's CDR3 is CASSLLAGGLDDTQYF. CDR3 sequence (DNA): TGTGCCAGCAGCTTACTAGCGGGAGGGCTAGATGATACGCAGTATTTT.

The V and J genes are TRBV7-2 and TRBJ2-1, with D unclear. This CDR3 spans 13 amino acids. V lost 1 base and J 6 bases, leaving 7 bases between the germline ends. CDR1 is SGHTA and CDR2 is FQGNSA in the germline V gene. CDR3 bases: TGTGCCAGCAGCTTAGAGAGGTTCAATGAGCAGTTCTTC. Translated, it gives CASSLERFNEQFF. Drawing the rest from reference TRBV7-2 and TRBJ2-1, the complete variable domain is GAGVSQSPSNKVTEKGKDVELRCDPISGHTALYWYRQSLGQGLEFLIYFQGNSAPDKSGLPSDRFSAERTGGSVSTLTIQRTQQEDSAVYLCASSLERFNEQFFGPGTRLTVL.

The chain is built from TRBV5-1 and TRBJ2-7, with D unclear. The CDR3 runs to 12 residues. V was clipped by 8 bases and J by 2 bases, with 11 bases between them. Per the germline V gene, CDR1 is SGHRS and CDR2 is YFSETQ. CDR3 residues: CARDRLAYEQYV. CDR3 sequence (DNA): TGCGCCAGGGACCGGCTGGCCTACGAGCAGTACGTC.

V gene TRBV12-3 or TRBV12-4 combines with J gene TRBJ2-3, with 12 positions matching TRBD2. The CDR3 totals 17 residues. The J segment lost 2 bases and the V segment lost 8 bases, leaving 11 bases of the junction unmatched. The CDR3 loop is CASGRLAGALITDTQYF. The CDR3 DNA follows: TGTGCCAGCGGACGACTAGCGGGAGCACTAATCACAGATACGCAGTATTTT.

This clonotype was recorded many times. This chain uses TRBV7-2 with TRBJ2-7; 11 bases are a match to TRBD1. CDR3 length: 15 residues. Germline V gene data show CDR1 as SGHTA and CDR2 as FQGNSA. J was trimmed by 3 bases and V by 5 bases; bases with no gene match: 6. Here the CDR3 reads CASSLGQGAGYEQYF. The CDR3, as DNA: TGTGCCAGCAGCCTAGGACAGGGGGCCGGCTACGAGCAGTACTTC.

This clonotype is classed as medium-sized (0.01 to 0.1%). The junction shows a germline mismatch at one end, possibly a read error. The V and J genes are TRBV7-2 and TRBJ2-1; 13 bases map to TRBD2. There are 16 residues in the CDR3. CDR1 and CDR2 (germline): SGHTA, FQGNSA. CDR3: CASSVAGTSGTYEQFF. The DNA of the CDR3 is TGTGCCAGCAGCGTAGCCGGGACTAGCGGGACCTATGAGCAGTTCTTC. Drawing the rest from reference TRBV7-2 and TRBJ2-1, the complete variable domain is GAGVSQSPSNKVTEKGKDVELRCDPISGHTALYWYRQSLGQGLEFLIYFQGNSAPDKSGLPSDRFSAERTGGSVSTLTIQRTQQEDSAVYLCASSVAGTSGTYEQFFGPGTRLTVL.

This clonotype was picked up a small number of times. CDR3 in DNA: TGTGCCAGCAGTTCGGGACTAGCGGGAACTATAGAGCAGTTCTTC. It translates to CASSSGLAGTIEQFF. The chain carries TRBV27 and TRBJ2-1, with TRBD2 matching over 13 bases. Germline lookup yields CDR1 MNHEY and CDR2 SMNVEV (reference sequence). J lost 10 bases, V lost 4 bases, and 7 bases had no gene match. The CDR3 runs 15 residues.

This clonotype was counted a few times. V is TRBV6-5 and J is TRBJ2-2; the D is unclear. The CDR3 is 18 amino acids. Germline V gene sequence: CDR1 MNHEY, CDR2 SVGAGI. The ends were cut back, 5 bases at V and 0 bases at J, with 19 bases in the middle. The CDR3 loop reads CASSIRRNWLANTGELFF. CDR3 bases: TGTGCCAGCAGTATACGCAGGAACTGGTTAGCGAACACCGGGGAGCTGTTTTTT.

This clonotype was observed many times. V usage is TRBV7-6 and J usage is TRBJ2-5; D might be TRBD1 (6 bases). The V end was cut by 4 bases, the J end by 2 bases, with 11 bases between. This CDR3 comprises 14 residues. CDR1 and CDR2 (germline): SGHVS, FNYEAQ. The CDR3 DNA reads TGTGCCAGCAGCTCGGGACAATTGCAAGAGACCCAGTACTTC. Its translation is CASSSGQLQETQYF.

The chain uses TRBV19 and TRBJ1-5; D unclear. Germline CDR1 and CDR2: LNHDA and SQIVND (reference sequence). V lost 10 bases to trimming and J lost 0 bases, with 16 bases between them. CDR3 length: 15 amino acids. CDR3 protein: CATAVQTPSNQPQHF. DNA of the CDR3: TGTGCCACGGCGGTTCAGACCCCTAGCAATCAGCCCCAGCATTTT. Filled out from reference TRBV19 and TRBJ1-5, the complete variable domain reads DGGITQSPKYLFRKEGQNVTLSCEQNLNHDAMYWYRQDPGQGLRLIYYSQIVNDFQKGDIAEGYSVSREKKESFPLTVTSAQKNPTAFYLCATAVQTPSNQPQHFGDGTRLSIL.

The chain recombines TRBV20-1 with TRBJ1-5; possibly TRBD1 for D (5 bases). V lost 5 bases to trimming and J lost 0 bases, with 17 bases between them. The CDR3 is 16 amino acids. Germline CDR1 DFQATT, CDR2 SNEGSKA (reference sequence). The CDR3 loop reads CSASRGRDYSNQPQHF. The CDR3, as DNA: TGCAGTGCTTCCCGAGGTAGGGACTATAGCAATCAGCCCCAGCATTTT.

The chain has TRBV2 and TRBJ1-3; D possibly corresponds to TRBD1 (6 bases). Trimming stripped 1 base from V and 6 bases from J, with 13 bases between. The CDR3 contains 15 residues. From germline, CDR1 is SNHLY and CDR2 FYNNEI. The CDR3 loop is CASSEGQAEANTIYF. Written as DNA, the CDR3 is TGTGCCAGCAGTGAAGGACAGGCGGAGGCAAACACCATATATTTT.

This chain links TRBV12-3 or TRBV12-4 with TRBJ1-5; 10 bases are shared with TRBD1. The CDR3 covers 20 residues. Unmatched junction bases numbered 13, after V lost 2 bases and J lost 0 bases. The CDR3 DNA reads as TGTGCCAGCAGTTTAATCCAGGGACAGGGGCCATCGTATAGCAATCAGCCCCAGCATTTT. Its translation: CASSLIQGQGPSYSNQPQHF.

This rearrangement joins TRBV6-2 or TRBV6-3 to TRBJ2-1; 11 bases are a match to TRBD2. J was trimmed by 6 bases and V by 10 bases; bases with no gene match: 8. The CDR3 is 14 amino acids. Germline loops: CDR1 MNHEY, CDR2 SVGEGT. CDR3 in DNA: TGTGCCACCTGGGGCCTAGCGGGAGGCAATGAGCAGTTCTTC. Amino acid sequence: CATWGLAGGNEQFF.

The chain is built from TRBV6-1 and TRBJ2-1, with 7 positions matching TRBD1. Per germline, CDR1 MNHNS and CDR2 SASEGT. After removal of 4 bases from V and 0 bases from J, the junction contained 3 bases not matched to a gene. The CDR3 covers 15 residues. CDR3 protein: CASSVDRYSYNEQFF. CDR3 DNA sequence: TGTGCCAGCAGTGTGGACAGGTACTCCTACAATGAGCAGTTCTTC.

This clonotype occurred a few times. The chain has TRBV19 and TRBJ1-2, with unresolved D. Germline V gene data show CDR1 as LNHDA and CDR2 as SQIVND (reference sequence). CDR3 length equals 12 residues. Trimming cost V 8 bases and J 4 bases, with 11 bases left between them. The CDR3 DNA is TGTGCCAGTCCTACACTCGGCTATGGCTACACCTTC. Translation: CASPTLGYGYTF.

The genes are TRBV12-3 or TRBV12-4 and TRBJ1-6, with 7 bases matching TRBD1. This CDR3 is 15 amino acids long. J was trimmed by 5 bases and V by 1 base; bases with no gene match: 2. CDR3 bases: TGTGCCAGCAGTTTAGGGACAGGTCATAATTCACCCCTCCACTTT. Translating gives CASSLGTGHNSPLHF.

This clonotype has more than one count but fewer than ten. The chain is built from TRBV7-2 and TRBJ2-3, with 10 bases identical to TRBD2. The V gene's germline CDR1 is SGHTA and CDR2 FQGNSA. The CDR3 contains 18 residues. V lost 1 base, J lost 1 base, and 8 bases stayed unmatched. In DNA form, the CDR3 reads TGTGCCAGCAGCTTAGAGTTTCGTCTAGCGGGAGGCACAGATACGCAGTATTTT. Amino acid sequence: CASSLEFRLAGGTDTQYF.

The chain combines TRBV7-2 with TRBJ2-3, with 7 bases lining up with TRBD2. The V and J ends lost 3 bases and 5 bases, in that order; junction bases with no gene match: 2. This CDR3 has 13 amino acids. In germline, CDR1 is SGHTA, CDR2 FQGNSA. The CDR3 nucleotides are TGTGCCAGCAGCTTCGCGGGGGAAGATACGCAGTATTTT. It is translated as CASSFAGEDTQYF.

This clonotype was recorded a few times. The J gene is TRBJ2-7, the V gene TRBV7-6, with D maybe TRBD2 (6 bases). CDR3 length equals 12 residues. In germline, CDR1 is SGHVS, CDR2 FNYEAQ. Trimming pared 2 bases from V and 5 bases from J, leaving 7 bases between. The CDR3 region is CASSLWEDEQYV. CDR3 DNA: TGTGCCAGCAGCTTATGGGAGGACGAGCAGTACGTC.

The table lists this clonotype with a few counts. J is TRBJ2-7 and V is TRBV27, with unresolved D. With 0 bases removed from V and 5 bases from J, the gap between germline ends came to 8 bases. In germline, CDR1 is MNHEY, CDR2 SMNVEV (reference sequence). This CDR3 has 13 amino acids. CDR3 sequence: CASSLSNRDEQYF. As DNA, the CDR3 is TGTGCCAGCAGTTTATCGAATCGCGACGAGCAGTACTTC.